A selection of T cell receptor beta chains follows, all from one sample in a study of siplizumab effects on memory and regulatory T cells. Assay: immunoSEQ multiplex PCR; the TCRdb copy retains only in-frame clones and omits some. The sample lists about 50,000 clones; around 97% were seen once. Sequenced input: naive CD8+ T cells sorted from blood. The receptors come from a human donor in good health. CDR3s leave out the opening cysteine and the closing phenylalanine or tryptophan. D genes are given only for firm matches.

CDR3aa,v_gene,d_gene,j_gene
ASSLAGGNEKLF,TRBV4-1,NA,TRBJ1-4
ASSPGTGSNEQF,TRBV9,TRBD1,TRBJ2-1
ASSITGQGWADTQY,TRBV19,TRBD1,TRBJ2-3
ASSPGLQGAF,TRBV9,NA,TRBJ1-1
ASTQYSGGDYEQY,TRBV19,TRBD2,TRBJ2-7
ASSFDSPYEQY,TRBV18,NA,TRBJ2-7
SAQLGQAYEQY,TRBV29-1,TRBD1,TRBJ2-7
ASSYQETQY,TRBV6-6,NA,TRBJ2-5
ASGLAGGEGELF,TRBV6-5,TRBD1,TRBJ2-2
ASSLEGAQETQY,TRBV5-6,TRBD1,TRBJ2-5
ASSETGPSDTQY,TRBV11-3,TRBD1,TRBJ2-3
ASSSHSYEQY,TRBV27,NA,TRBJ2-7
ASSLVLGANSPLH,TRBV27,NA,TRBJ1-6
ASSFLAVNEQF,TRBV5-8,TRBD2,TRBJ2-1
ASSSTVYNEQF,TRBV27,NA,TRBJ2-1
ATRQETQY,TRBV28,NA,TRBJ2-5
ASSQGGVTNEQF,TRBV4-3,NA,TRBJ2-1
ASSHLTGTSGSDTQY,TRBV4-1,TRBD2,TRBJ2-3
ASSVSRLAGLNTGELF,TRBV9,TRBD2,TRBJ2-2
ASSPRRSGPRTDTQY,TRBV7-9,NA,TRBJ2-3
ASREGLDTEAF,TRBV6-5,NA,TRBJ1-1
ASSEGGGELYEQY,TRBV6-1,NA,TRBJ2-7
ASSLSGSSYNEQF,TRBV27,NA,TRBJ2-1
ASSLANPGGNTIY,TRBV7-9,NA,TRBJ1-3
ASSQLSRGTGEQY,TRBV7-8,NA,TRBJ2-7
SVEEQPGYGYT,TRBV29-1,NA,TRBJ1-2
ATVPGLAGGSSYNEQF,TRBV2,TRBD2,TRBJ2-1
ASGTGTSGYANTGELF,TRBV28,TRBD2,TRBJ2-2
ATGTGAGYT,TRBV6-5,TRBD1,TRBJ1-2
ASSQGGPVT,TRBV4-1,NA,TRBJ1-2
ASSPGLAGSLY,TRBV7-9,TRBD2,TRBJ2-7
ASSQGLGGGQPQH,TRBV4-1,NA,TRBJ1-5
ATKDAYTGELF,TRBV10-2,NA,TRBJ2-2
ASSVRLAGGQETQY,TRBV7-2,TRBD2,TRBJ2-5
ASSLTRTDTQY,TRBV28,NA,TRBJ2-3
ASSWTGNEQY,TRBV7-2,TRBD1,TRBJ2-7
SANRGRPETQY,TRBV29-1,TRBD1,TRBJ2-5
ASSLGDSPPQYGYT,TRBV7-9,NA,TRBJ1-2
ASSVQGLSGNTIY,TRBV9,NA,TRBJ1-3
AWSLGLSNQPQH,TRBV30,NA,TRBJ1-5
ASSPGGWADTQY,TRBV19,TRBD2,TRBJ2-3
ASSLAGGGNEQF,TRBV5-1,TRBD2,TRBJ2-1
ASSLTEVLAGGPHEQF,TRBV7-6,TRBD2,TRBJ2-1